This is a list of T cell receptor beta chains from one sample in a study of identical twins. MiXCR, applied by TCRdb to the 5' RACE reads, yields one record per CDR3 protein. The sample lists some 1,600,000 distinct CDR3 sequences; about 32% were seen once. Material for sequencing was cord blood. These receptor sequences come from a newborn girl in good health. Both conserved end residues are part of each CDR3. D genes are given only for firm matches. Size tells how often a clone was seen (once, few, many) or the class of an expanded clone, and some rows leave it out.

>TRBV18|TRBJ1-4|.|.
TGTGCCAGCTCAGCCTTCCTCAGGGCAACTAATGAAAAACTGTTTTTT
CASSAFLRATNEKLFF
>TRBV28|TRBJ1-2|TRBD1|.
TGTGCCAGCAGCTCCACAGGGGCGTACTATGGCTACACCTTC
CASSSTGAYYGYTF
>TRBV6-5|TRBJ2-3|.|few
TGTGCCAGCAGTTACTCGAAGGGGCCTCGAGTCAACAGGGAACGTACAGATACGCAGTATTTT
CASSYSKGPRVNRERTDTQYF
>TRBV7-8|TRBJ2-7|.|few
TGTGCCAGCAGCTTAGAACAGGGTCGTTACGAGCAGTACTTC
CASSLEQGRYEQYF
>TRBV5-1|TRBJ1-6|.|few
TGCGCCAGCAGCTTGGTGATGAGCTCCTATAATTCACCCCTCCACTTT
CASSLVMSSYNSPLHF
>TRBV15|TRBJ2-7|.|few
TGTGCCACCAGCAGAGTAGTAGGGGTCTCCTACGAGCAGTACTTC
CATSRVVGVSYEQYF
>TRBV20-1|TRBJ2-5|TRBD1|few
TGCAGTGCTACCCGACAGGGGACCCAAGAGACCCAGTACTTC
CSATRQGTQETQYF
>TRBV20-1|TRBJ2-2|.|few
TGCAGTGCTAGTATGGGGAGACGGTCCGGGGAGCTGTTTTTT
CSASMGRRSGELFF
>TRBV25-1|TRBJ2-3|TRBD1|.
TGTGCCAGCAGCCGACAGGGGACTAGCACAGATACGCAGTATTTT
CASSRQGTSTDTQYF
>TRBV25-1|TRBJ1-6|TRBD1|once
TGTGCCAGCAGTGTGTATTGGGACAGGGATCATTCACCCCTCCACTTT
CASSVYWDRDHSPLHF
>TRBV4-2|TRBJ2-7|.|few
TGTGCCAGCAGCCAACAGGGCCCCAACGAGCAGTACTTC
CASSQQGPNEQYF
>TRBV20-1|TRBJ1-2|TRBD1|few
TGCAGTGCTTGGACAGGGGTTGGCTACACCTTC
CSAWTGVGYTF
>TRBV11-2|TRBJ2-3|TRBD2|.
TGTGCCAGCAGCCTCAAAAGGACTAGCGGGAGGGATACGCAGTATTTT
CASSLKRTSGRDTQYF
>TRBV2|TRBJ2-1|TRBD2|once
TGTGCCAGCACCATTCCCTCGGGACTAGCGGGAGCAAGCTCCTACAATGAGCAGTTCTTC
CASTIPSGLAGASSYNEQFF
>TRBV5-6|TRBJ1-2|.|few
TGTGCCAGCAGCCTCCCGAGGCGCGGTGTCAACTATGGCTACACCTTC
CASSLPRRGVNYGYTF
>TRBV20-1|TRBJ2-1|.|.
TGCAGTGCTAGACGAATCTACAATGAGCAGTTCTTC
CSARRIYNEQFF
>TRBV28|TRBJ1-2|.|few
TGTGCCAGCAGTTTTTGGACAGACACTAACTATGGCTACACCTTC
CASSFWTDTNYGYTF
>TRBV6-1|TRBJ2-1|.|few
TGTGCCAGCAGTGAGGGACTTCTTGGTGAGCAGTTCTTC
CASSEGLLGEQFF
>TRBV12-3/TRBV12-4|TRBJ2-7|.|few
TGTGCCAGCAGGATTGGCAGCGAGCAGTACTTC
CASRIGSEQYF
>TRBV12-3/TRBV12-4|TRBJ1-6|.|.
TGTGCCAGCAGTTTAAGGGCCGTGACCTATAATTCACCCCTCCACTTT
CASSLRAVTYNSPLHF
>TRBV6-1|TRBJ2-1|TRBD2|.
TGTGCCAGCAGTGATATACTAGCGGGGGAGCAGTTCTTC
CASSDILAGEQFF
>TRBV6-5|TRBJ1-4|TRBD1|.
TGTGCCAGCAGTTACGCGGACAGGGTTAATGAAAAACTGTTTTTT
CASSYADRVNEKLFF
>TRBV7-9|TRBJ1-4|.|.
TGTGCCAGCAGCTTAGCGAAGAACACCCAAGGCGAAAAACTGTTTTTT
CASSLAKNTQGEKLFF
>TRBV28|TRBJ2-7|TRBD1|.
TGTGCCCGCAGTATTACCGGGACAGGGCCCTCCTACGAGCAGTACTTC
CARSITGTGPSYEQYF
>TRBV3-1|TRBJ2-7|TRBD2|.
TGTGCCAGCAGCCAAGGGGTCGGGACTAGCGCCTACGAGCAGTACTTC
CASSQGVGTSAYEQYF
>TRBV4-2|TRBJ2-7|TRBD2|.
TGTGCCAGCAGCCAAAAACGGGAGGGCTACGAGCAGTACTTC
CASSQKREGYEQYF
>TRBV4-1|TRBJ2-3|TRBD2|.
TGCGCCAGCAGCCAAAAGCCCCCCCTTTGGGCGGGGGTTACAGATACGCAGTATTTT
CASSQKPPLWAGVTDTQYF
>TRBV27|TRBJ1-5|.|few
TGTGCCAGTAGACCCGGGGCGGGGAGCAATCAGCCCCAGCATTTT
CASRPGAGSNQPQHF
>TRBV5-1|TRBJ2-3|TRBD2|.
TGCGCCAGCAGCTTGGTGGGACTAGCGGGAGGGGATACGCAGTATTTT
CASSLVGLAGGDTQYF
>TRBV6-5|TRBJ2-1|.|few
TGTGCCAGCAGTTACTCAATGGGGGGCAATGAGCAGTTCTTC
CASSYSMGGNEQFF
>TRBV11-2|TRBJ2-2|TRBD2|few
TGTGCCAGTAAGATGTTGCTAGCGGGAGTCACCGGGGAGCTGTTTTTT
CASKMLLAGVTGELFF
>TRBV3-1|TRBJ2-1|TRBD2|once
TGTGCCAGCAGCGTTGACGGGACTAGCGGATACAATGGGCAGTTCTTC
CASSVDGTSGYNGQFF
>TRBV4-2|TRBJ1-5|.|.
TGTGCCAGCAGCCAAGGGGACCAGAGGCGCGATCAGCCCCAGCATTTT
CASSQGDQRRDQPQHF
>TRBV6-5|TRBJ2-2|.|.
TGTGCCAGCAGTTTTTTAGGGCCTACGAACACCGGGGAGCTGTTTTTT
CASSFLGPTNTGELFF
>TRBV7-2|TRBJ1-4|.|.
TGTGCCAGCAGCTTAGGGGCGCATGAAAAACTGTTTTTT
CASSLGAHEKLFF
>TRBV4-2|TRBJ2-7|.|.
TGTGCCAGCAGCCCAGAGGACAGATCCTACGAGCAGTACTTC
CASSPEDRSYEQYF
>TRBV7-2|TRBJ2-2|TRBD2|.
TGTGCCAGCAGCGTACTAGCGGGGGGCACCGGGGAGCTGTTTTTT
CASSVLAGGTGELFF
>TRBV29-1|TRBJ2-3|TRBD2|few
TGCAGCGTTGAAGATCTAAGAGGCGGGAGGGCCGGGGACACAGATACGCAGTATTTT
CSVEDLRGGRAGDTDTQYF
>TRBV5-1|TRBJ1-1|TRBD1|few
TGCGCCAGCAGCTTGGGACAGGGGTGGGACACTGAAGCTTTCTTT
CASSLGQGWDTEAFF
>TRBV25-1|TRBJ2-1|.|.
TGTGCCAGCAGTGATGCGGGAAGGACCTACAATGAGCAGTTCTTC
CASSDAGRTYNEQFF
>TRBV10-3|TRBJ1-5|TRBD1|.
TGTGCCATCAGCCCGGGACAGGGCGGCAATCAGCCCCAGCATTTT
CAISPGQGGNQPQHF
>TRBV7-9|TRBJ2-7|.|few
TGTGCCAGCAGTACACGAATCTACGAGCAGTACTTC
CASSTRIYEQYF
>TRBV29-1|TRBJ2-3|.|many
TGCAGCGCCAAAACCCAGGGGTTAAGTACAGATACGCAGTATTTT
CSAKTQGLSTDTQYF
>TRBV5-1|TRBJ1-1|.|.
TGCGCCAGCAGCTTGGAGGCAGGGAAGACTGAAGCTTTCTTT
CASSLEAGKTEAFF
>TRBV5-1|TRBJ2-3|TRBD2|few
TGCGCCAGCAGCGGCGGGAGGGGTTATGCAGATACGCAGTATTTT
CASSGGRGYADTQYF
>TRBV4-1|TRBJ1-2|.|.
TGCGCCAGCAGCCAACTCCCTGTCCCCGGAACAGGCTACACCTTC
CASSQLPVPGTGYTF
>TRBV15|TRBJ1-5|TRBD1|.
TGTGCCACCAGTAAACGCCAGGGGGGAAATCAGCCCCAGCATTTT
CATSKRQGGNQPQHF
>TRBV4-1|TRBJ2-5|.|.
TGCGCCAGCAGCCAAGGAGCCTTCCAAGAGACCCAGTACTTC
CASSQGAFQETQYF
>TRBV6-5|TRBJ2-5|TRBD2|.
TGTGCCAGCAGTTACTCGCGGACTAGCGGGATCGCCCACACGTTCTTC
CASSYSRTSGIAHTFF